Sequencing of this TCR beta chain was carried out in a study of OX40 agonist ivuxolimab in advanced cancers. Study overall: At 0.01 to 10 mg/kg, ivuxolimab was administered intravenously to patients every 2 weeks. Dose-escalation patients were diagnosed with hepatocellular carcinoma, melanoma, renal cell cancer or head and neck cancer. General study findings and limits: Also showing low normalized T-cell clonal expansion were some of the nonresponders.

Germline V gene sequence: CDR1 LGHNA, CDR2 YSLEER. The CDR3 runs to 15 residues. Trimming shortened V by 1 base and J by 14 bases, and 22 bases separated the two germline ends. Anyone with autoimmune disease history or systemic immunosuppression was excluded. The method was immunoSEQ multiplex PCR; TCRdb's version includes in-frame clones alone and lacks a portion of them. The table includes 60,000 to 95,000 clones, roughly 90% detected once. Concerning this clone itself: No antigen is known for it.

The sample here was CD4+ or CD8+ T cells sorted from blood, taken in a trial of the OX40 agonist ivuxolimab. The chain carries TRBV4-3 and TRBJ2-3; TRBD1 is a possible D gene (6 bases). This TCR derives from an adult with an advanced solid tumor such as melanoma, head and neck, liver or kidney cancer. The CDR3 spells CASSQVVSDSPLWYF. CDR3 DNA sequence: TGCGCCAGCAGCCAAGTAGTGTCGGACAGCCCGTTGTGGTATTTT.